The entry that follows covers one TCR beta chain sequence. What it binds is not known. The sample comes from a study of cytomegalovirus exposure and HLA in healthy donors. The study, taken as a whole, reports: Later examination showed HLA-associated TCR beta chains had greater clonal expansion than equally common others. Reports described diagnosis of cytomegalovirus status by the classifier as highly specific and sensitive. A later analysis linked a missense variant in DCLRE1C to the trimming of TCR beta V and J genes.

60 Vbeta and 13 Jbeta primers were used in PCR. Per the original data handling: A later analysis tallied some 84 million unique TCR beta chains, approximately 11 million of them shared. Sequencing used immunoSEQ multiplex PCR; TCRdb keeps in-frame clones, though not all of them. V and J calls and clone size are copied from that table; D and trimming were computed from the DNA. This sample lists 150,000 to 200,000 clones; its ten largest clones have around 1.4%. The CDR3 runs to 16 residues. Germline assignment: CDR1 SEHNR and CDR2 FQNEAQ (reference sequence). Trimming shortened V by 5 bases and J by 0 bases, and 14 bases separated the two germline ends.

This clonotype was obtained from a woman in her sixties or seventies in good health and CMV-seronegative. The sequenced sample consisted of PBMCs. The J gene is TRBJ1-3, the V gene TRBV7-9, with a possible D match to TRBD1 (5 bases). The CDR3 here is CASSRSRDDSGNTIYF. The CDR3 DNA reads as TGTGCCAGCAGCAGATCCAGGGATGACTCTGGAAACACCATATATTTT.